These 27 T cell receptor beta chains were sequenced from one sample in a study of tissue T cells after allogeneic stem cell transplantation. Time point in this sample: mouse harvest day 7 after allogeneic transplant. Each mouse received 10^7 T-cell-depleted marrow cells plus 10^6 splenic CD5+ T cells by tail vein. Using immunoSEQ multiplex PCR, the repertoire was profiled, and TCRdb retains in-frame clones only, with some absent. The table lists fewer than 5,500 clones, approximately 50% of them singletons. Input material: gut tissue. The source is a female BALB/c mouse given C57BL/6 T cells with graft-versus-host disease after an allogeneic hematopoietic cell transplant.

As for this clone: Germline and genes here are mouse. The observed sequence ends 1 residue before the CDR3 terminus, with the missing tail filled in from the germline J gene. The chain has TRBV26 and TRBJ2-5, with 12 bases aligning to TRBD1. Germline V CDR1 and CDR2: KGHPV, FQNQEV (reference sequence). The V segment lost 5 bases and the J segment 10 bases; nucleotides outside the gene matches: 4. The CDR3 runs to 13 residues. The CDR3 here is CASSTGTGGPQYF. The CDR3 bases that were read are TGTGCCAGCAGTACCGGGACAGGGGGCCCCCAGTAC.

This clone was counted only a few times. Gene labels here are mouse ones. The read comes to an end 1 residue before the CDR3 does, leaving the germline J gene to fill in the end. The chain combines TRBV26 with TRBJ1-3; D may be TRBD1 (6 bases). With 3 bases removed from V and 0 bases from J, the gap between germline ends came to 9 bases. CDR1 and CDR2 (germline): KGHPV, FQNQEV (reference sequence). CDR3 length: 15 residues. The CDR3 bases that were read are TGTGCCAGCAGTCTAGGGACAAATTCTGGAAATACGCTCTAT. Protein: CASSLGTNSGNTLY. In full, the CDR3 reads CASSLGTNSGNTLYF.

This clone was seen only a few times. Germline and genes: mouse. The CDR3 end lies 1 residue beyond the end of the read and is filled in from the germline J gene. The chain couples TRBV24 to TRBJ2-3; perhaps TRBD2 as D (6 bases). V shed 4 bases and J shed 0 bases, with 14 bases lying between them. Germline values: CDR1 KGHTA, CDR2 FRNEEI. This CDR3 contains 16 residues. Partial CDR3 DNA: TGTGCCAGCAGTCCGTTTACTGGGCATAGTGCAGAAACGCTGTAT. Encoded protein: CASSPFTGHSAETLY. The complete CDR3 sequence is CASSPFTGHSAETLYF.

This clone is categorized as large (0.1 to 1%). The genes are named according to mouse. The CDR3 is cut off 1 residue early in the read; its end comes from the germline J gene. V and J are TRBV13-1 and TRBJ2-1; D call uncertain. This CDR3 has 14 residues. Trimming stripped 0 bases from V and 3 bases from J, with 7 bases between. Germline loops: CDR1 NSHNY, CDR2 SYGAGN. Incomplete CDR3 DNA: TGTGCCAGCAGTGATGCACCCATCTATGCTGAGCAGTTC. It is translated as CASSDAPIYAEQF. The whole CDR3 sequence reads CASSDAPIYAEQFF.

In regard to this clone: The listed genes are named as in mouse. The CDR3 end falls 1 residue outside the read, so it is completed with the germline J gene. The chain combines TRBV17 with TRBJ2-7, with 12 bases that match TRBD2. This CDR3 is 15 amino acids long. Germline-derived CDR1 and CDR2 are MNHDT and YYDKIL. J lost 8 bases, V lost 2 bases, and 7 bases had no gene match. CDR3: CASSRLPGTGGQQYF. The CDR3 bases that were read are TGTGCTAGCAGTAGACTCCCCGGGACTGGGGGGCAACAGTAC.

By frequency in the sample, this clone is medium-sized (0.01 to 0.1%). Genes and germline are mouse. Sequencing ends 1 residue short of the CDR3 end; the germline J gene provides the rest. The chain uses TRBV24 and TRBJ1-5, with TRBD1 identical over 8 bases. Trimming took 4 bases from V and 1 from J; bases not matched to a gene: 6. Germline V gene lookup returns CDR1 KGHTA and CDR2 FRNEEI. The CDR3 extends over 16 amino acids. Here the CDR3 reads CASSPGQGDNNQAPLF. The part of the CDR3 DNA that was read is TGTGCCAGCAGTCCCGGACAGGGAGACAACAACCAGGCTCCGCTT.

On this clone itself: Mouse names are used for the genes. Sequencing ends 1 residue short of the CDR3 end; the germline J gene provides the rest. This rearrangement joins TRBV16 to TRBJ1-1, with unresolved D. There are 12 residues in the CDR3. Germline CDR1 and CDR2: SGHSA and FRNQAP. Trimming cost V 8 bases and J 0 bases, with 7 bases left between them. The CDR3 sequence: CASSTTNTEVFF. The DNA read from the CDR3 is TGTGCAAGCTCTACAACAAACACAGAAGTCTTC.

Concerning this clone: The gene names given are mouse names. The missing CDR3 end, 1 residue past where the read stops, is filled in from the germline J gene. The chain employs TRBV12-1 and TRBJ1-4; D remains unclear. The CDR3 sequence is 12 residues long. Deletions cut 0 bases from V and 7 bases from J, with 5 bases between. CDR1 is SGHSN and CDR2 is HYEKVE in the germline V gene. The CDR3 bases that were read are TGTGCCAGCTCTCTCCGTCGCGAAAGATTATTT. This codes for CASSLRRERLF. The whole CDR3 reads CASSLRRERLFF.

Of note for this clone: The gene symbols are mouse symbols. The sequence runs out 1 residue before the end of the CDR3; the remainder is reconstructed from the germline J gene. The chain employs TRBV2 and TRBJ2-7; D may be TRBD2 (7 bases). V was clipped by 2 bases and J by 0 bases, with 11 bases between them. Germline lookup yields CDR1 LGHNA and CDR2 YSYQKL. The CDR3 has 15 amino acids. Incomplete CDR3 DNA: TGTGCCAGCAGCCAACAAGGGGGGGTCTCCTATGAACAGTAC. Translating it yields CASSQQGGVSYEQY. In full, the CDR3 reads CASSQQGGVSYEQYF.

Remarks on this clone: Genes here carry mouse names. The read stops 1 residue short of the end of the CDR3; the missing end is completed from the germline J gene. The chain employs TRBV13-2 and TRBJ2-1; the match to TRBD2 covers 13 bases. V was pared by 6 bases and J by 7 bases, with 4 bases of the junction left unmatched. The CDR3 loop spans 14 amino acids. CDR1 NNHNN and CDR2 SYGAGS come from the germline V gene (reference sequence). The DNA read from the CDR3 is TGTGCCAGCGAGGACTGGGGGGGCGGGGCTGAGCAGTTC. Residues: CASEDWGGGAEQF. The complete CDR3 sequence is CASEDWGGGAEQFF.

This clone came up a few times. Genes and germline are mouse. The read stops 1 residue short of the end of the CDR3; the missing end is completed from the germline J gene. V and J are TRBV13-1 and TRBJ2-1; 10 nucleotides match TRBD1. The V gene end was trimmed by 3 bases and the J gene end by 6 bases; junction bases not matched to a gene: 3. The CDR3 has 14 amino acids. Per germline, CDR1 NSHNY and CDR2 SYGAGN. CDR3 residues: CASSAGTGVAEQFF. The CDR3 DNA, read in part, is TGTGCCAGCAGTGCCGGGACAGGGGTTGCTGAGCAGTTC.

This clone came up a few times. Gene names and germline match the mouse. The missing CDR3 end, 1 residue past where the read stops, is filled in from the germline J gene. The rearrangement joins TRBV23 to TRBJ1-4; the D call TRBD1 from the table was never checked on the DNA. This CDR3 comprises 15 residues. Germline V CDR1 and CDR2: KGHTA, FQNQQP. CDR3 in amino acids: CSSSQLTGPNERLFF. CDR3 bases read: TGCTCCAGCAGTCAATTGACAGGGCCCAACGAAAGATTATTT.

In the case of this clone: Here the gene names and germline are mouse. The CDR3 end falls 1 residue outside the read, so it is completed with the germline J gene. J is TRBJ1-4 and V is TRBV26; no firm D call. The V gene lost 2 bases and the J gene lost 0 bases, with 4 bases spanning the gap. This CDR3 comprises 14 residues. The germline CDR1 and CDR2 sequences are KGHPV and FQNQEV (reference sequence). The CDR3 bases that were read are TGTGCCAGCAGTCTGGAAATTTCCAACGAAAGATTATTT. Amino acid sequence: CASSLEISNERLF. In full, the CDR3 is CASSLEISNERLFF.

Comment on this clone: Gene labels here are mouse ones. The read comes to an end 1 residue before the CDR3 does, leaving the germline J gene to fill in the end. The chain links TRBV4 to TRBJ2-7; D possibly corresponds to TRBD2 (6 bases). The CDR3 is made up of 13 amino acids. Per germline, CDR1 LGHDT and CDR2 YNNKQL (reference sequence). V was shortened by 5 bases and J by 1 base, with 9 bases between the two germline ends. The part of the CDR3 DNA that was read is TGTGCCAGCAGCCCTGGGACTTCCTATGAACAGTAC. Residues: CASSPGTSYEQY. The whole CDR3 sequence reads CASSPGTSYEQYF.

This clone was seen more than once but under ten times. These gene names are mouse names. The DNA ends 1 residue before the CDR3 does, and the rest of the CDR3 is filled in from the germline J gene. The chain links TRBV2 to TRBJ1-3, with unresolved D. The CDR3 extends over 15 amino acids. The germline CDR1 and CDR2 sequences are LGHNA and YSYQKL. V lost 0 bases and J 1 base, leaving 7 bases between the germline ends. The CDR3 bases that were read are TGTGCCAGCAGCCAAGATCGAAACTCTGGAAATACGCTCTAT. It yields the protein CASSQDRNSGNTLY. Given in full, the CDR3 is CASSQDRNSGNTLYF.

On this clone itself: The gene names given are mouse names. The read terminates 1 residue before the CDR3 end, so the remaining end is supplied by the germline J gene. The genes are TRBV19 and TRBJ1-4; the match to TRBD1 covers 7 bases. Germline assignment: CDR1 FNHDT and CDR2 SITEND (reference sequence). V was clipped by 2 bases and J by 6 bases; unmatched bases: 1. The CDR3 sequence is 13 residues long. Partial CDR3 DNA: TGTGCCAGCAGTATCGGACAGGACGAAAGATTATTT. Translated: CASSIGQDERLF. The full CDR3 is CASSIGQDERLFF.

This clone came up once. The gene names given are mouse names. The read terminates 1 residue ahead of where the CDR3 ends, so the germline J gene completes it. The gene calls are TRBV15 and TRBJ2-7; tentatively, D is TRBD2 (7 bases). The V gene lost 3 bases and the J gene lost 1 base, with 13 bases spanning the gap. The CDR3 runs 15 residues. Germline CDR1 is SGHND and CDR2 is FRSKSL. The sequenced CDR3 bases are TGTGCCAGCAGTTTGGGGTGGGGGGCGTCCTATGAACAGTAC. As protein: CASSLGWGASYEQY. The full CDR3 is CASSLGWGASYEQYF.

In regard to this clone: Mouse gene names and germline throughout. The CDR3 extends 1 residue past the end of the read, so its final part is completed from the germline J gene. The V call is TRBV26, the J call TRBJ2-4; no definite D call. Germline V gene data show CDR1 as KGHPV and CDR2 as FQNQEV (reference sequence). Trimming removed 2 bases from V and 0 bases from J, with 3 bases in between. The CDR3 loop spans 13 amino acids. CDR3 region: CASSLGSQNTLYF. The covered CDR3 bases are TGTGCCAGCAGTCTGGGGAGTCAAAACACCTTGTAC.

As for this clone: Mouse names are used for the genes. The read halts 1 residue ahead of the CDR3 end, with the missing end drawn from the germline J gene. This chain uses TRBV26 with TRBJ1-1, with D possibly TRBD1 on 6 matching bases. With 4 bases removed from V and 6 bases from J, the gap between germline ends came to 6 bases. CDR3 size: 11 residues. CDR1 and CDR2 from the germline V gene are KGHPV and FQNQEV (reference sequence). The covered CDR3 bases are TGTGCCAGCAGTCGGGGGCCAGAAGTCTTC. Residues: CASSRGPEVF. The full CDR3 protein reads CASSRGPEVFF.

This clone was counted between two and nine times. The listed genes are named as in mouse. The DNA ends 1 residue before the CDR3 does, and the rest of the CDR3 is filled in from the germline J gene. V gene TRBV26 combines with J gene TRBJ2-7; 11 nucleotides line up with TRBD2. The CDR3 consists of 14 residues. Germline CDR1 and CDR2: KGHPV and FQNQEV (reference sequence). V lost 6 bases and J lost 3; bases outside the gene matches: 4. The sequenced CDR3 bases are TGTGCCAGCAGCCCCGGGACTGGGGGCTATGAACAGTAC. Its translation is CASSPGTGGYEQY. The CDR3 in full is CASSPGTGGYEQYF.

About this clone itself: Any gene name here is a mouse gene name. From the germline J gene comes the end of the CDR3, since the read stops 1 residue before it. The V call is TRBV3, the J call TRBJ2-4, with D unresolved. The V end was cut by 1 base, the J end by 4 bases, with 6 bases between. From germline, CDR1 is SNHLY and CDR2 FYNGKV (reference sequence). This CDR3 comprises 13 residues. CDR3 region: CASSLDQKNTLYF. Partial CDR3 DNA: TGTGCCAGCAGCTTAGACCAGAAAAACACCTTGTAC.

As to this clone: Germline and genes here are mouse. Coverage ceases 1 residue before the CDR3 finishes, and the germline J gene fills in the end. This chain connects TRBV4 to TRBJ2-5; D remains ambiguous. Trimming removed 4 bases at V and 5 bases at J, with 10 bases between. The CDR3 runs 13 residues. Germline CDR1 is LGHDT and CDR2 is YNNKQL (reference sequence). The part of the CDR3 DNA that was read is TGTGCCAGCAGCTTTACAGCCCCAGACACCCAGTAC. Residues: CASSFTAPDTQY. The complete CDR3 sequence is CASSFTAPDTQYF.

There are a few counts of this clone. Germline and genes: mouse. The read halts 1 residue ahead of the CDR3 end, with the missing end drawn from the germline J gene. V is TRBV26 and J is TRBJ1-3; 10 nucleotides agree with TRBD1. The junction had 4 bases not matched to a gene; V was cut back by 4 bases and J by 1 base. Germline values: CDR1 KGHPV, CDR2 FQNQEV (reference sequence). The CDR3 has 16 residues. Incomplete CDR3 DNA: TGTGCCAGCAGTCGACAGGGGGCGAGATCTGGAAATACGCTCTAT. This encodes CASSRQGARSGNTLY. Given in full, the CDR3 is CASSRQGARSGNTLYF.

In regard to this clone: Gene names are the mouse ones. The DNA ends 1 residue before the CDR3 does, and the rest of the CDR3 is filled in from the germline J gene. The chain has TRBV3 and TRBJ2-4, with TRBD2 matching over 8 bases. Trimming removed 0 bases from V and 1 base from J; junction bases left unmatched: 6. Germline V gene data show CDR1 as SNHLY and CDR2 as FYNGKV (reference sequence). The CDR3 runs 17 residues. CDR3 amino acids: CASSLARGGVGQNTLYF. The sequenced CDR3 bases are TGTGCCAGCAGCTTAGCGCGGGGGGGCGTCGGTCAAAACACCTTGTAC.

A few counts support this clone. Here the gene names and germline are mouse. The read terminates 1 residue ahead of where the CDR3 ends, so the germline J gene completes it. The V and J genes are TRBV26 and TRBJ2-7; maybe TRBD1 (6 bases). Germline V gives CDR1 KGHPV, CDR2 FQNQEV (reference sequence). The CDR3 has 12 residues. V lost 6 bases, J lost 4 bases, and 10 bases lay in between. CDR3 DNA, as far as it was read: TGTGCCAGCAGCCGAGGACAGTATGAACAGTAC. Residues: CASSRGQYEQY. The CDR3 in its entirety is CASSRGQYEQYF.

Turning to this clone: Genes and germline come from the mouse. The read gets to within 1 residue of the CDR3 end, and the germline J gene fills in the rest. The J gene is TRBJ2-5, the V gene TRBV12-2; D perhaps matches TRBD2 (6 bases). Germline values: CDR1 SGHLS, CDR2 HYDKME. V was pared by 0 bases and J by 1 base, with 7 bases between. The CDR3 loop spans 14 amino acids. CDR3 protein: CASSLMGDQDTQYF. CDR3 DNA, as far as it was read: TGTGCCAGCTCTCTCATGGGGGACCAAGACACCCAGTAC.

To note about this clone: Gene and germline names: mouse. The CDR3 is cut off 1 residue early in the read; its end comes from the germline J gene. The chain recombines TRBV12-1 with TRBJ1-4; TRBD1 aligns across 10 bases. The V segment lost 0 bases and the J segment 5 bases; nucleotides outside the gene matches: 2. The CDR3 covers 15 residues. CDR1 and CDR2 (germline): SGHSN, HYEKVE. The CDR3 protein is CASSLEDRGNERLFF. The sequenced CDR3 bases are TGTGCCAGCTCTCTCGAGGACAGGGGGAACGAAAGATTATTT. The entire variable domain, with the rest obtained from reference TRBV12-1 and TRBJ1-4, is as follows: DSGVVQSPRHIIKEKGGRSVLTCIPISGHSNVVWYQQTLGKELKFLIQHYEKVERDKGFLPSRFSVQQFDDYHSEMNMSALELEDSAMYFCASSLEDRGNERLFFGHGTKLSVL.